A single sample gave rise to the 5 T cell receptor beta chains below, sequenced in a study of blood T cell repertoires in COVID-19. Here immunoSEQ multiplex PCR was the method, and the copy in TCRdb shows in-frame clones only, minus some. The sample lists some 190,000 clones; roughly 81% were seen once. The sequenced material came from peripheral blood. The receptors were gathered from a woman between 70 and 85 years old with active or convalescent COVID-19.

The rearrangement joins TRBV10-1 to TRBJ2-1, with D hard to call. The V end lost 4 bases, the J end lost 0 bases, and 10 bases lay between the germline ends. CDR3 length: 15 residues. Germline lookup yields CDR1 WNHNN and CDR2 SYGVQD (reference sequence). The CDR3 bases are TGCGCCAGCAGTGTAGGCGGAAGCTCCTACAATGAGCAGTTCTTC. The encoded protein is CASSVGGSSYNEQFF.

V usage is TRBV3-1 (or the pseudogene TRBV3-2) and J usage is TRBJ1-4; the match to TRBD1 covers 10 bases. CDR1 is LGHDT, CDR2 YNNKEL, per germline (reference sequence). The junction had 4 bases not matched to a gene; V was cut back by 4 bases and J by 8 bases. This CDR3 region has 14 residues. This chain's CDR3 is CASSRGQGREKLFF. The CDR3 nucleotides are TGTGCCAGCAGCCGGGGACAGGGGAGGGAAAAACTGTTTTTT.

The J gene is TRBJ2-5, the V gene TRBV5-1; D is uncertain. Trimming shortened V by 0 bases and J by 5 bases, and 17 bases separated the two germline ends. Germline lookup yields CDR1 SGHRS and CDR2 YFSETQ. The CDR3 is made up of 16 amino acids. The CDR3 loop is CASSLGRLPLGETQYF. The CDR3 coding sequence is TGCGCCAGCAGCTTGGGACGACTCCCACTCGGGGAGACCCAGTACTTC.

The chain uses TRBV9 and TRBJ2-7, with TRBD2 identical over 7 bases. With 2 bases clipped from V and 0 bases from J, the junction kept 5 bases outside the gene matches. Germline V gene lookup returns CDR1 SGDLS and CDR2 YYNGEE. This CDR3 spans 15 amino acids. The DNA for the CDR3 is TGTGCCAGCAGCGTCAGCGGGACCAGCTCCTACGAGCAGTACTTC. Its translation: CASSVSGTSSYEQYF.

V and J are TRBV5-6 and TRBJ2-7; tentatively, D is TRBD1 (6 bases). The CDR3 spans 14 residues. Trimming removed 6 bases from V and 5 bases from J, with 18 bases in between. Germline CDR1 SGHDT, CDR2 YYEEEE. Written as DNA, the CDR3 is TGTGCCAGCATCGAAAAGTGGGGGCGACACGAGCAGTACTTC. This gives the protein CASIEKWGRHEQYF.